These 7 T cell receptor beta chains were sequenced from one sample in a study of T cell responses to AZD1222 COVID-19 vaccine. Sequenced by immunoSEQ multiplex PCR; TCRdb stores in-frame clones only, minus some. The sample shows approximately 120,000 clones, 70% to 90% of them seen only once. The sequencing used peripheral blood, collected on day 0 of AZD1222 vaccination. All receptors come from an adult in good health.

The chain joins TRBV7-9 to TRBJ1-2; 7 nucleotides line up with TRBD1. The V segment lost 2 bases and the J segment 10 bases; nucleotides outside the gene matches: 4. Germline loops: CDR1 SEHNR, CDR2 FQNEAQ (reference sequence). This CDR3 is 12 amino acids long. CDR3: CASSLLDRAYTF. The CDR3 region has the DNA TGTGCCAGCAGCTTATTAGACAGGGCCTACACCTTC.

This chain connects TRBV19 to TRBJ1-6, with 9 positions matching TRBD1. J lost 10 bases, V lost 3 bases, and 7 bases had no gene match. CDR1 and CDR2 (germline): LNHDA, SQIVND (reference sequence). CDR3 length equals 15 residues. The CDR3 bases are TGTGCCAGTAGTATGTTAACAGGGGGCAACTCACCCCTCCACTTT. Translated: CASSMLTGGNSPLHF.

The V gene is TRBV9, the J gene TRBJ2-7; no reliable D call. V lost 3 bases and J lost 2, with 9 bases in between. CDR1 and CDR2 from the germline V gene are SGDLS and YYNGEE. The CDR3 is 13 amino acids. CDR3 in DNA: TGTGCCAGCAGCGGCCCCAACCCCTACGAGCAGTACTTC. Amino acids: CASSGPNPYEQYF.

The chain combines TRBV10-3 with TRBJ2-3; D not resolved. Germline values: CDR1 ENHRY, CDR2 SYGVKD. V gave up 8 bases and J gave up 4 bases, with 10 bases separating them. The CDR3 is made up of 12 amino acids. In DNA form, the CDR3 reads TGTGCCATCGCCTCCGGCGCAGATACGCAGTATTTT. The encoded protein is CAIASGADTQYF.

CDR3 nucleotide sequence: TGTGCCAGCTCACCACTGGGATACACCGGGGAGCTGTTTTTT. It specifies CASSPLGYTGELFF. The chain joins TRBV18 to TRBJ2-2; no definite D call. The CDR3 length is 14 residues. From germline, CDR1 is KGHSH and CDR2 LQKENI. V gave up 1 base and J gave up 3 bases, with 6 bases separating them.

The chain employs TRBV6-5 and TRBJ1-2; TRBD1 might be the D (6 bases). Germline loops: CDR1 MNHEY, CDR2 SVGAGI. V gave up 5 bases and J gave up 5 bases, with 12 bases separating them. The CDR3 sequence is 13 residues long. CDR3 amino acids: CASSPTGLYGYTF. CDR3 in DNA: TGTGCCAGCAGTCCGACAGGACTTTATGGCTACACCTTC.

This clone was detected once. The rearrangement links TRBV5-1 to TRBJ1-3; no reliable D call. CDR3 size: 14 residues. The V and J ends lost 0 bases and 4 bases respectively, with 8 bases between them. Germline CDR1 reads SGHRS; CDR2 reads YFSETQ. In DNA, the CDR3 is TGCGCCAGCAGCTTGGAAGCCAGAGGAAACACCATATATTTT. Translated: CASSLEARGNTIYF.